This section outlines one T cell receptor beta chain sequence together with its context. This CDR3 is 15 amino acids long. Trimming pared 4 bases from V and 6 bases from J, leaving 18 bases between. The germline gives CDR1 SGHDN, CDR2 FVKESK. Original processing methods: From reference gene primer amplification, estimates of nucleated cell counts were derived. The protocol was immunoSEQ multiplex PCR, while the TCRdb copy is restricted to in-frame clones and leaves out a portion. The DNA gave D and trimming, while V, J and clone size come from that table. The sample contains some 250,000 clones, around 83% of which appear only once. This specimen belongs to a study of blood T cell repertoires in COVID-19. On the study more broadly: There were acute and convalescent COVID-19 samples, and they came from the United States, Italy and Spain.

The source of this sequence is a man aged 35 to 55 with active or convalescent COVID-19. Input material: peripheral blood. This chain uses TRBV14 with TRBJ1-2; perhaps TRBD1 as D (5 bases). The CDR3 reads CASSPLEGLGDGYTF. The CDR3 bases are TGTGCCAGCAGCCCGTTGGAGGGGCTCGGGGATGGCTACACCTTC.